The clone carrying this T cell receptor beta chain turned up a few times. Arm-PCR of CDR3 regions and iRepertoire HTBI primers were the basis on which TCR beta libraries were built. TCRdb itself ran the multiplex PCR reads through MiXCR, one entry per CDR3 protein. In the table there are about 420,000 distinct CDR3 sequences, 15% to 20% of which are singletons. This sample was taken from a study of regulatory T cells in long-lasting Graves disease. CDR3 length equals 18 residues. Trimming removed 3 bases from V and 0 bases from J, with 18 bases in between. In germline, CDR1 is KGHSH, CDR2 LQKENI. Time point defined: newly diagnosed GD, antithyroid drugs for less than 3 months. PBMC-derived RNA was used for the TCR library. The same sample was also studied in work on T cells in Graves' hyperthyroidism and ophthalmopathy.

The sequence derives from a woman between 18 and 29 years old with Graves disease. The chain joins TRBV18 to TRBJ2-1, with a weak D call TRBD1 (5 bases). This sample comprised peripheral blood mononuclear cells (PBMCs), obtained at new diagnosis, from a patient treated with antithyroid drugs. CDR3 in DNA: TGTGCCAGCTCACCTCTATTCACAGGTTACGCCTCCTACAATGAGCAGTTCTTC. Its translation: CASSPLFTGYASYNEQFF.